This T cell receptor (beta chain) came from a study of blood T cell repertoires in COVID-19 (TCRdb year 2020). A note on the overall study: Samples covering the acute and convalescent phases of COVID-19 were provided by collaborators in the United States, Italy and Spain. A de-identified subject ID, COVID-19 status, age in years and sex were almost always included in the sample metadata. The samples were drawn from the first 160 participants of the ongoing ImmuneRACE study and from 950 to 1,500 subjects provided by 6 global collaborators. The material from the prospective study consisted of cDNA or gDNA derived from T cells, B-cell-depleted T cells, or PBMCs. Deeply sampled blood TCRbeta repertoires from subjects exposed to, actively infected with, or recovered from COVID-19 were included in the dataset. Where HLA class I and class II types were available, the types were taken from metadata supplied by the sample provider, not from assay-based typing. The repertoires were released in a freely available public database meant as a resource for research on the immune response to SARS-CoV-2. General conclusions and limits of the study: How much clinical and demographic metadata was included differed by source and by participant, and the metadata was provided uncurated.

TCRbeta CDR3 regions were amplified from genomic DNA by means of the immunoSEQ Assay, a bias-controlled multiplex PCR. Per the authors' processing: Within the assay, amplification of reference gene primers was used to estimate how many nucleated cells each sample contained. To quantify the absolute abundance of each unique TCRbeta CDR3 rearrangement, sequence reads were collapsed and filtered. For each sample, productive Simpson clonality was calculated as the square root of Simpson's diversity index across productive rearrangements. The source is immuneACCESS, and TCRdb retained only in-frame sequences with V and J called. Part of the clones is not carried over; for the studies checked, unresolved V genes explain less than half of this, and the remainder is unexplained. D and trimming were read from the DNA, whereas the V and J calls and clone size are those reported in that table. This sample holds tens of thousands of clones; under 90% were observed only once. The ten top clones hold 40% to 45% of the sample.

CDR1 MGHRA and CDR2 YSYEKL were looked up in the germline V gene. Germline trimming amounts to 7 bases on V and 5 bases on J, with 6 as the count of junction bases outside the gene matches. The CDR3 sequence holds 15 residues, the cysteine and phenylalanine included. The CDR3 DNA has 45 bases and is translated from base 1. This clone was seen a single time. The antigen it binds to is not known. No base-level quality is on record; no much larger clone is a single base apart. Whole blood was collected in K2EDTA tubes by collaborating institutions according to the institutions' own protocols. For TCRbeta analysis, collaborators shipped samples in one of three forms: frozen whole blood, isolated PBMCs, or DNA extracted from either of those sample types.

Material for sequencing was peripheral blood. This receptor was identified in a human donor in a cohort sampled during active COVID-19. The receptor chain draws on TRBV4-1 and TRBJ2-3, and 13 bases in between align with TRBD2. The CDR3: CASTGLAGVGDTQYF. The nucleotide sequence reads as follows: TGCGCCAGCACCGGACTAGCGGGGGTTGGAGATACGCAGTATTTT.